This T cell receptor beta chain was recorded in a study of STAT5B mutations in CD4+ large granular lymphocyte leukemia. The assay was run at survey level. Per the study methods: A productive frequency of 2.59 x 10-5 was the lowest detectable. Assay: immunoSEQ multiplex PCR; the TCRdb copy retains only in-frame clones and omits some. V, J and clone size are those of that table, while D and trimming were read from the DNA. The sample lists 7,000 to 10,000 clones, around 75% occurring once. Remarks on this clone: Its antigen is undetermined.

The germline CDR1 and CDR2 sequences are SGHRS and YFSETQ. The CDR3 contains 16 residues. J lost 8 bases, V lost 7 bases, and 12 bases had no gene match. Study-wide findings and caveats: Patient CD4-sorted repertoires looked more clonal than healthy CD4+ repertoires, even without putative leukemic clones.

Patients had CD4+ T-LGLL, from Padova, Helsinki and Shinshu. The V and J genes are TRBV5-1 and TRBJ2-1; TRBD2 matches at 13 bases. The specimen was PBMCs. This TCR was sampled from a woman in her fifties or sixties with CD4+ T-cell large granular lymphocyte leukemia. The CDR3 region is CASARRTSGRSDEQFF. DNA for the CDR3: TGCGCCAGCGCTAGACGGACTAGCGGGAGAAGCGATGAGCAGTTCTTC.